This T cell receptor (beta chain) was recovered during a study of T cells in Graves' hyperthyroidism and ophthalmopathy (dated by TCRdb to between 2018 and 2021). With respect to the entire study: Peripheral blood samples were taken at initial diagnosis, before any treatment was given. To identify TCR V-J signatures that set the groups apart, the researchers used a discovery cohort of 100 or so patients, made up of around 40 with Graves' ophthalmopathy and some 56 with stable Graves' hyperthyroidism. Whether ophthalmopathy could be predicted prospectively was tested in an independent validation cohort made up of roughly 19 hyperthyroidism patients plus 17 patients who later progressed to ophthalmopathy. For training and testing, the 110 or so patients in the discovery cohort were randomly divided in a 7:3 ratio. The study also compared thyroid tissue and blood T-cell repertoires from about six Graves' hyperthyroidism patients. Once sampling was done, hyperthyroidism patients were given methimazole at a starting dose of 30 mg daily, whereas ophthalmopathy patients were given high-dose intravenous methylprednisolone. The paper reports TCR Vbeta CDR3 sequencing of more than 120 peripheral blood samples: around 41 ophthalmopathy, fewer than 80 hyperthyroidism and approximately 17 progressor patients. Broad study findings and their caveats: Most expanded thyroid clonotypes (frequency above 0.001) were also detected in blood, a finding suggesting that blood repertoires may reflect thyroid immune responses. Ophthalmopathy was separated from stable hyperthyroidism by a 13 V-J signature model, with just over 85% sensitivity and roughly 81% specificity obtained in cross-validation and 80%/75% obtained in testing. No statistical method was used to set the sample size in advance, and investigators knew the group allocation. In validation, progression to ophthalmopathy was predicted by the model with roughly 71% sensitivity and nearly 75% specificity, a median of approximately 6.5 months before onset.

TCR beta CDR3 regions were amplified from RNA transcripts. The first round of RT-PCR for the TCR CDR3 was performed with the HTBI primer set and the Qiagen OneStep RT-PCR kit. Libraries were constructed in a second round of multiplex PCR, after which size selection and purification were carried out. The libraries were sequenced on an Illumina HiSeq2000 using paired-end 100 bp reads. Per the source publication's procedure: SOAPnuke was used to process the raw data, with reads discarded if the reads contained adapters or uncalled bases, had a mean Phred below 15, or lacked an exact constant-primer or identifier match. High-quality paired reads were merged using COPE v1.2.5, and each unique nucleotide sequence was defined as a clonotype. MiTCR v1.1 was used to align clonotypes to the IMGT TRBV, TRBD and TRBJ reference segments. The analysis included only V-J combinations with a frequency above 0.0001, which together covered more than 99% of the repertoires. The TCS score was defined as F50 (clonal expansion) divided by E x V (chaos), with BLOSUM62-based TCRdist calculated between CDR3 peptides within each V-J. Welch's t-statistics and random forest reduced around 550 V-J features to roughly 13, which were used in a naive Bayes classifier (R e1071). TCRdb trimmed the raw reads at Q25, called clones with MiXCR and kept productive beta chains. Every distinct CDR3 protein forms one entry, paired with its most common genes and DNA. The authors' filters were not applied to this entry. This sample gives approximately 400,000 distinct CDR3 sequences in total; 18% of them show up just once. The leading ten clones occupy 40% of the sample.

Moderately to severely active disease, a Clinical Activity Score of at least 3, a NOSPECS grade of at least 4, and a duration under 3 months were present in ophthalmopathy patients. The study excluded patients with uncontrolled infections, other autoimmune diseases, pregnancy or lactation. Diagnoses were based on clinical symptoms, serum thyroxine and TRAb, thyroid ultrasound and orbital computed tomography. PBMCs were isolated from about 10 ml of fresh peripheral blood by Ficoll-Paque density gradient centrifugation. Total RNA was extracted with Trizol reagent, and quality was checked on an Agilent 2100 Bioanalyzer. The V end loses 0 bases and the J end loses 8 bases, and a stretch of 22 bases separates them. From the cysteine through the phenylalanine, the CDR3 covers 17 amino acids. The sequence is cut down to CDR3 DNA, 51 bases in frame from base 1. Per the germline V gene, SGHVS is the CDR1 and FQNEAQ is the CDR2.

This clonotype appeared many times. Its cognate antigen has yet to be identified. No qualities accompany the bases; no much larger clone lies one base away. Recombination linked TRBV7-8 to TRBJ1-2; perhaps TRBD1 is the D gene, with 5 bases matching. This clonotype was sampled from a man aged 18 to 29 with Graves' ophthalmopathy. Sequenced material: blood. CDR3 loop: CASSLAGPGREVDGYTF. The nucleotide sequence reads as follows: TGTGCCAGCAGCTTAGCGGGCCCGGGGCGCGAGGTGGACGGCTACACCTTC. Full variable domain (CDR3 extended with the reference TRBV7-8 and TRBJ1-2 proteins): GAGVSQSPRYKVAKRGQDVALRCDPISGHVSLFWYQQALGQGPEFLTYFQNEAQLDKSGLPSDRFFAERPEGSVSTLKIQRTQQEDSAVYLCASSLAGPGREVDGYTFGSGTRLTVV.